The 9 T cell receptor beta chains below all came from one sample that was sequenced in a study of PD-1 blockade in classical Hodgkin lymphoma. Clones were sequenced by immunoSEQ multiplex PCR, and TCRdb holds only the in-frame ones, with some missing. This sample carries more than 25,000 clones, around 83% of them seen once, and the ten largest clones take 2% to 2.5%. Time point noted: cycle 4 day 1 (C4D1), after 5 to 7 weeks of nivolumab. Every patient was affected by relapse after autologous stem cell transplantation, while exposure to brentuximab vedotin was not uniform. Magnetic negative selection was used to purify CD4+ T cells from thawed PBMCs. The sequencing used CD4+ T cells from blood, collected before the fourth cycle of nivolumab. These receptors all come from a human donor with classical Hodgkin lymphoma.

CDR3 in DNA: TGTGCCAGCAGTTACCGACCGACAGTCGGCTACACCTTC. Amino acids: CASSYRPTVGYTF. The chain has TRBV6-5 and TRBJ1-2, with D possibly being TRBD1 (5 bases). Trimming removed 2 bases from V and 8 bases from J, with 12 bases in between. CDR1 MNHEY and CDR2 SVGAGI come from the germline V gene. The CDR3 totals 13 residues.

V usage is TRBV6-1 and J usage is TRBJ1-2; no definite D call. V was cut by 6 bases and J by 6 bases, with 11 bases left in between. Germline V lookup: CDR1 MNHNS, CDR2 SASEGT. The CDR3 spans 12 residues. This chain's CDR3 is CASRGSGDGYTF. Written as DNA, the CDR3 is TGTGCCAGCAGGGGGTCTGGGGATGGCTACACCTTC.

A few counts support this clone. This chain joins TRBV4-2 and TRBJ1-5, with TRBD1 as a possible D gene (5 bases). V lost 1 base to trimming and J lost 9 bases, with 16 bases between them. Germline V CDR1 and CDR2: LGHNA, YNFKEQ. CDR3 length equals 15 residues. The CDR3 protein is CASSQVGGGDAPQHF. Here the CDR3 DNA reads TGTGCCAGCAGCCAAGTCGGTGGGGGGGATGCGCCCCAGCATTTT.

This clone was counted a single time. V usage is TRBV5-1 and J usage is TRBJ2-7; D gene unclear. The CDR3 loop spans 15 amino acids. CDR1 SGHRS and CDR2 YFSETQ come from the germline V gene. V lost 4 bases to trimming and J lost 0 bases, with 14 bases between them. Here the CDR3 reads CASSPALGSSYEQYF. DNA of the CDR3: TGCGCCAGCAGCCCGGCGCTCGGCAGCTCCTACGAGCAGTACTTC. The entire variable domain, with the rest obtained from reference TRBV5-1 and TRBJ2-7, is as follows: KAGVTQTPRYLIKTRGQQVTLSCSPISGHRSVSWYQQTPGQGLQFLFEYFSETQRNKGNFPGRFSGRQFSNSRSEMNVSTLELGDSALYLCASSPALGSSYEQYFGPGTRLTVT.

This chain links TRBV5-6 with TRBJ2-7; D possibly corresponds to TRBD1 (6 bases). CDR1 SGHDT and CDR2 YYEEEE come from the germline V gene. Trimming took off 0 bases at V and 12 bases at J, with 13 bases between the two ends. This CDR3 contains 12 residues. The CDR3 DNA is TGTGCCAGCAGCTTGGGGACAGTCGAGTGGTACTTC. Translated, it gives CASSLGTVEWYF.

V gene TRBV6-1 combines with J gene TRBJ2-7; TRBD1 or TRBD2 may be the D gene (5 bases each). The CDR3 loop spans 12 amino acids. The V end was cut by 6 bases, the J end by 3 bases, with 9 bases between. Germline V gene data show CDR1 as MNHNS and CDR2 as SASEGT. CDR3 protein: CASSRDGYEQYF. The CDR3 DNA is TGTGCCAGCAGCCGGGACGGCTACGAGCAGTACTTC.

The chain carries TRBV19 and TRBJ1-1; D not certain. V lost 3 bases, J lost 2 bases, and 4 bases lay in between. The CDR3 sequence is 12 residues long. Per germline, CDR1 LNHDA and CDR2 SQIVND (reference sequence). CDR3 loop: CASSIGNTEAFF. The DNA of the CDR3 is TGTGCCAGTAGTATCGGTAACACTGAAGCTTTCTTT.

The V and J genes are TRBV6-4 and TRBJ2-1; TRBD2 matches at 14 bases. V shed 3 bases, J shed 7 bases, and the junction held 5 bases outside the gene matches. Germline V gene lookup returns CDR1 MRHNA and CDR2 SNTAGT. There are 16 residues in the CDR3. The CDR3 protein is CASSEAGTSGSNEQFF. Here the CDR3 DNA reads TGTGCCAGCAGTGAAGCCGGGACTAGCGGGAGTAATGAGCAGTTCTTC.

The gene calls are TRBV19 and TRBJ1-3; D is uncertain. This CDR3 has 14 residues. Germline V gene sequence: CDR1 LNHDA, CDR2 SQIVND (reference sequence). V was shortened by 6 bases and J by 2 bases, with 11 bases between the two germline ends. CDR3: CASSDVPPGNTIYF. The CDR3 DNA sequence: TGTGCCAGTAGCGATGTGCCGCCTGGAAACACCATATATTTT.